The rows below give T cell receptor beta chains drawn from one sample of a study of post-analysis software for immune sequencing data. One entry per CDR3 protein, called by TCRdb with MiXCR from the PCR reads. The sample carries approximately 730,000 distinct CDR3 sequences, roughly 46% recorded once. Material: blood. The receptors originated from a girl aged 10 to 17 with multiple sclerosis. The CDR3 runs from the conserved cysteine through the conserved F or W. A D gene is named only where the DNA matches it firmly. For some rows the clone size is stated as once, few or many, or as a class when expanded; others skip it.

CDR3aa: CSASGSSYNEQFF
CDR3nt: TGCAGTGCTAGCGGGAGCTCCTACAATGAGCAGTTCTTC
abundance: many
j_gene: TRBJ2-1
v_gene: TRBV20-1
d_gene: .

CDR3aa: CASSPTVGQPQHF
CDR3nt: TGTGCCAGCAGTCCCACAGTGGGTCAGCCCCAGCATTTT
abundance: .
j_gene: TRBJ1-5
v_gene: TRBV12-3/TRBV12-4
d_gene: .

CDR3aa: CASSGSGDSYEQYF
CDR3nt: TGTGCCAGCAGCGGTAGCGGGGACTCCTACGAGCAGTACTTC
abundance: few
j_gene: TRBJ2-7
v_gene: TRBV7-2
d_gene: TRBD2

CDR3aa: CASSLLAGFVGEQFF
CDR3nt: TGTGCCAGCAGCTTATTAGCGGGATTTGTAGGTGAGCAGTTCTTC
abundance: few
j_gene: TRBJ2-1
v_gene: TRBV7-2
d_gene: TRBD2

CDR3aa: CASRLRLGAETQYF
CDR3nt: TGTGCCAGCAGGCTGAGACTGGGGGCAGAGACCCAGTACTTC
abundance: .
j_gene: TRBJ2-5
v_gene: TRBV12-3/TRBV12-4
d_gene: .

CDR3aa: CATGDRGPGEKLFF
CDR3nt: TGTGCCACCGGGGACAGAGGCCCTGGCGAAAAACTGTTTTTT
abundance: .
j_gene: TRBJ1-4
v_gene: TRBV6-5
d_gene: TRBD1

CDR3aa: CASSPPWRGYTGELFF
CDR3nt: TGCGCCAGCAGCCCCCCGTGGAGGGGGTACACCGGGGAGCTGTTTTTT
abundance: .
j_gene: TRBJ2-2
v_gene: TRBV4-1
d_gene: .

CDR3aa: CASSDVLAGTIYEQYF
CDR3nt: TGTGCCAGCAGTGATGTCCTAGCGGGCACCATTTACGAGCAGTACTTC
abundance: .
j_gene: TRBJ2-7
v_gene: TRBV6-1
d_gene: TRBD2

CDR3aa: CASSLPSGRDDNEQFF
CDR3nt: TGTGCCAGCAGCTTACCGAGCGGGAGAGACGACAATGAGCAGTTCTTC
abundance: .
j_gene: TRBJ2-1
v_gene: TRBV7-9
d_gene: TRBD2

CDR3aa: CASSLGTSRTSTDTQYF
CDR3nt: TGCGCCAGCAGCTTGGGGACTAGCCGGACTAGCACAGATACGCAGTATTTT
abundance: .
j_gene: TRBJ2-3
v_gene: TRBV5-1
d_gene: TRBD2

CDR3aa: CSARASYGYTF
CDR3nt: TGCAGTGCTAGAGCTTCCTATGGCTACACCTTC
abundance: .
j_gene: TRBJ1-2
v_gene: TRBV20-1
d_gene: .

CDR3aa: CASSPPFILADNSYNEQFF
CDR3nt: TGTGCCAGCTCACCTCCGTTTATACTAGCGGACAACTCCTACAATGAGCAGTTCTTC
abundance: .
j_gene: TRBJ2-1
v_gene: TRBV18
d_gene: TRBD2

CDR3aa: CSVGRGPYEQYF
CDR3nt: TGCAGCGTTGGCAGGGGTCCCTACGAGCAGTACTTC
abundance: .
j_gene: TRBJ2-7
v_gene: TRBV29-1
d_gene: .

CDR3aa: CSAPGQQYYNEQFF
CDR3nt: TGCAGTGCACCGGGACAGCAATACTACAATGAGCAGTTCTTC
abundance: .
j_gene: TRBJ2-1
v_gene: TRBV20-1
d_gene: TRBD1

CDR3aa: CASSHYPDQPQHF
CDR3nt: TGTGCCAGCAGCCACTACCCGGATCAGCCCCAGCATTTT
abundance: few
j_gene: TRBJ1-5
v_gene: TRBV12-3/TRBV12-4
d_gene: .

CDR3aa: CASSLLAGISYEQYF
CDR3nt: TGTGCCAGCAGCTTATTAGCGGGGATTAGCTACGAGCAGTACTTC
abundance: .
j_gene: TRBJ2-7
v_gene: TRBV5-6
d_gene: TRBD2